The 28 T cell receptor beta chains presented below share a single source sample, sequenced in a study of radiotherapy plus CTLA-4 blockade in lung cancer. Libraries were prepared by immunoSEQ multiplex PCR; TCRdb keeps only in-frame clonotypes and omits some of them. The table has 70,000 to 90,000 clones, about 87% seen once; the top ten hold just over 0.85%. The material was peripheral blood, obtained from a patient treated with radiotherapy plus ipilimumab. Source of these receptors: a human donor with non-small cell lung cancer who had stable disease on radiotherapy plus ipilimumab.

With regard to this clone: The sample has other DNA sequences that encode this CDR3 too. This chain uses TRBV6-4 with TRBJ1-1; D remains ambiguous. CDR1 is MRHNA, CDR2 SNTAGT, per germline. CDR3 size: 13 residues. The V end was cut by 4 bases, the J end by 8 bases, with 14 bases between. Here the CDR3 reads CASSAGSRTEAFF. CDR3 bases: TGTGCCAGCAGTGCCGGGTCGAGGACCGAAGCTTTCTTT.

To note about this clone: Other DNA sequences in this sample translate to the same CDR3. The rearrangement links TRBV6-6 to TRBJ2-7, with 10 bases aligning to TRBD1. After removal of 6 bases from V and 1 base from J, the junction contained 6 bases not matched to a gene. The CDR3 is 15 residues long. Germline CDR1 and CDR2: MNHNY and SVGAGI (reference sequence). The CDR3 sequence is CASSLRDRGSYEQYF. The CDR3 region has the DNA TGTGCCAGCAGCCTCCGGGACAGGGGATCCTACGAGCAGTACTTC.

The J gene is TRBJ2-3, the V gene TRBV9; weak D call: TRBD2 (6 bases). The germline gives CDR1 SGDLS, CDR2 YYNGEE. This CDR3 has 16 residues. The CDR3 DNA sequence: TGTGATGGGGGAGGTGTAGTTTCGACTAGCACAGATACGCAGTATTTT. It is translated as CDGGGVVSTSTDTQYF.

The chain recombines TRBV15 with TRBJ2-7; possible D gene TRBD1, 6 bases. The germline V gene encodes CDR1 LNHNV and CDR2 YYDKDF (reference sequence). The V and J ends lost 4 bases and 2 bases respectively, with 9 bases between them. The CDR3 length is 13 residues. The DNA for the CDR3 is TGTGCCACCAGCACCAGGACAGCCTACGAGCAGTACTTC. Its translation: CATSTRTAYEQYF.

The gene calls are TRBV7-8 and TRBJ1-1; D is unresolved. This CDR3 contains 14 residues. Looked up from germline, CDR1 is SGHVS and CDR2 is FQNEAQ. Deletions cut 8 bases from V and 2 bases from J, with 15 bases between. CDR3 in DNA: TGTGCCAGCCGGAGGGATCAGGTTAACACTGAAGCTTTCTTT. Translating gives CASRRDQVNTEAFF.

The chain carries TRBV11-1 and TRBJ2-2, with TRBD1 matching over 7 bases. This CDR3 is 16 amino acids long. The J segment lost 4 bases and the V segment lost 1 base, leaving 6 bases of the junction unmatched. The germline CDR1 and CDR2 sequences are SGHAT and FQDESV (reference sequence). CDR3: CASSLGGGQGTGELFF. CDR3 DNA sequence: TGTGCCAGCAGCTTAGGAGGGGGCCAAGGCACCGGGGAGCTGTTTTTT.

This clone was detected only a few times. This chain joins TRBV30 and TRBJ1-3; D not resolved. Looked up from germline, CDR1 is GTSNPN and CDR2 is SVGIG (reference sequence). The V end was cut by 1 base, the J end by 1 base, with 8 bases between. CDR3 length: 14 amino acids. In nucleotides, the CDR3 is TGTGCCTGGAGTGCGGGTCGTTCTGGAAACACCATATATTTT. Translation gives CAWSAGRSGNTIYF.

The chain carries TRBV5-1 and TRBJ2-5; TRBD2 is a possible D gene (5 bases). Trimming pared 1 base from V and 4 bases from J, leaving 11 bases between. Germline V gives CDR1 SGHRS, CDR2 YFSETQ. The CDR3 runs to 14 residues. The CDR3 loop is CASSLIGIAETQYF. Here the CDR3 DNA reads TGCGCCAGCAGCTTGATCGGGATCGCAGAGACCCAGTACTTC.

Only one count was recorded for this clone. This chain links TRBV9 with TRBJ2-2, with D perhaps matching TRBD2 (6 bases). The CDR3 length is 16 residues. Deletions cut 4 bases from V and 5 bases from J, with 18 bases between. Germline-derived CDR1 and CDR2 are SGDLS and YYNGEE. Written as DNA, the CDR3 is TGTGCCAGCAGCCTTGGGACCGGGAGCGGGACCGGGGAGCTGTTTTTT. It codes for CASSLGTGSGTGELFF.

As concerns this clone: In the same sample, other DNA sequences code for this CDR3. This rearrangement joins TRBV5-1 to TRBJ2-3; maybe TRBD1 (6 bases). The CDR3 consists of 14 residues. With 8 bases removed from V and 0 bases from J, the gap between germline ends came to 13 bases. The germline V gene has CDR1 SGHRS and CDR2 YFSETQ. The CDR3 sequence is CASKGGTSTDTQYF. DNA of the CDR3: TGCGCCAGTAAAGGGGGAACTAGCACAGATACGCAGTATTTT.

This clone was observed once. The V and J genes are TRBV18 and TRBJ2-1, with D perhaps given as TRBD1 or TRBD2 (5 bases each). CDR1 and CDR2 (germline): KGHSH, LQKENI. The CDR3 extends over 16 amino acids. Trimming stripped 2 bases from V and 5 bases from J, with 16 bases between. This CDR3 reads CASSPGTGPLNNEQFF. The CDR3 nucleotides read TGTGCCAGCTCACCAGGAACGGGGCCACTAAACAATGAGCAGTTCTTC.

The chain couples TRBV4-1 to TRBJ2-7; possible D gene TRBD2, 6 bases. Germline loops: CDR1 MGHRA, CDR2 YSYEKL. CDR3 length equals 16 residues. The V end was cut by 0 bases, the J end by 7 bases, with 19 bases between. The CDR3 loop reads CASSQDLEEGQREQYF. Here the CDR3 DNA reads TGCGCCAGCAGCCAAGATTTAGAGGAGGGTCAGCGGGAGCAGTACTTC.

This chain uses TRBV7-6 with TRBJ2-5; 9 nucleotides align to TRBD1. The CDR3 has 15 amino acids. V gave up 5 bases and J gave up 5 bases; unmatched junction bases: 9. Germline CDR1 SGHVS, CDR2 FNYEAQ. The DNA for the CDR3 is TGTGCCAGCAGCGGACAGGGGTCGGGTGGGGAGACCCAGTACTTC. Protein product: CASSGQGSGGETQYF.

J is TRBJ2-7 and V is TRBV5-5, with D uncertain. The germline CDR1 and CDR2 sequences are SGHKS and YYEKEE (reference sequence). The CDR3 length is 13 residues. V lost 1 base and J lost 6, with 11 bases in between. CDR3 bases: TGTGCCAGCAGCTTGAGAACCTGGGGCGAGCAGTACTTC. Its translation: CASSLRTWGEQYF.

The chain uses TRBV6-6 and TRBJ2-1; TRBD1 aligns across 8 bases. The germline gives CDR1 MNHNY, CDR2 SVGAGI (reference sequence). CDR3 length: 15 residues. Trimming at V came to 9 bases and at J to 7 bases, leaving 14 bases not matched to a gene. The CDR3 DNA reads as TGTGCCAGTTCCACCGGGACAGGCTCGATTAATGAGCAGTTCTTC. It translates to CASSTGTGSINEQFF.

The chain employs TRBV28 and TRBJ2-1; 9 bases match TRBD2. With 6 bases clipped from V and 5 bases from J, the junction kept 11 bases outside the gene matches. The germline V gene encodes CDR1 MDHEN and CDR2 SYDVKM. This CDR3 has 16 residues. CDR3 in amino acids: CASSTSGGRAHNEQFF. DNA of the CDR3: TGTGCCAGCAGCACCTCAGGCGGGAGGGCCCACAATGAGCAGTTCTTC. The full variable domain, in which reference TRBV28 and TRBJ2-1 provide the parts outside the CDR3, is DVKVTQSSRYLVKRTGEKVFLECVQDMDHENMFWYRQDPGLGLRLIYFSYDVKMKEKGDIPEGYSVSREKKERFSLILESASTNQTSMYLCASSTSGGRAHNEQFFGPGTRLTVL.

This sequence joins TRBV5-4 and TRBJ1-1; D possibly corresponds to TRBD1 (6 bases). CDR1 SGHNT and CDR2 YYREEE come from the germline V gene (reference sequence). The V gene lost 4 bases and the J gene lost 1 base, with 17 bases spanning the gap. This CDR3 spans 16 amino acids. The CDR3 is CASSPPGGRGNTEAFF. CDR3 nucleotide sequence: TGTGCCAGCAGCCCGCCCGGGGGGCGTGGGAACACTGAAGCTTTCTTT.

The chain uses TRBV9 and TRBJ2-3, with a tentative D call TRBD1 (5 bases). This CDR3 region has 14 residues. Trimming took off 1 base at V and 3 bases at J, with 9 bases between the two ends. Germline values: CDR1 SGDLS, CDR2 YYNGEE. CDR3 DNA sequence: TGTGCCAGCAGCGTATGGCAGGGTACAGATACGCAGTATTTT. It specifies CASSVWQGTDTQYF.

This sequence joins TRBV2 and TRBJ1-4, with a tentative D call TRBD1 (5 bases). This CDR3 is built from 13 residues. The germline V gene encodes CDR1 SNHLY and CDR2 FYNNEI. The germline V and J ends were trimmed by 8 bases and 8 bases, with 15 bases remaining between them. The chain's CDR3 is CASRYSWGEKLFF. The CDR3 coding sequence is TGTGCCAGCCGATATTCATGGGGGGAAAAACTGTTTTTT.

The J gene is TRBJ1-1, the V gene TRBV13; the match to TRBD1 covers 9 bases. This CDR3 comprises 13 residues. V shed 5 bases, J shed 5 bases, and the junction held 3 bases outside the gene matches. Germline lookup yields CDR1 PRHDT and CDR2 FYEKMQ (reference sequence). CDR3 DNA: TGTGCCAGCAGCCACAGGGGGCTTACTGAAGCTTTCTTT. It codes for CASSHRGLTEAFF.

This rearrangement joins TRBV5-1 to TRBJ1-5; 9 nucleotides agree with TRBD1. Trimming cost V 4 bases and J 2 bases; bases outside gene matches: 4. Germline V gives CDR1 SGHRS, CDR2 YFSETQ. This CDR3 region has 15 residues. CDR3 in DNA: TGCGCCAGCAGCCGGACAGGGGAGGGCAATCAGCCCCAGCATTTT. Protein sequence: CASSRTGEGNQPQHF.

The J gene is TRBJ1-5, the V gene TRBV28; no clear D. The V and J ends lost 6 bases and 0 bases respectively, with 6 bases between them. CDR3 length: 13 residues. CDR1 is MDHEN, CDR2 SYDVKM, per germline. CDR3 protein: CASSQDSNQPQHF. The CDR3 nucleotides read TGTGCCAGCAGCCAAGATAGCAATCAGCCCCAGCATTTT. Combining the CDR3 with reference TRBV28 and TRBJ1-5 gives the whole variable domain DVKVTQSSRYLVKRTGEKVFLECVQDMDHENMFWYRQDPGLGLRLIYFSYDVKMKEKGDIPEGYSVSREKKERFSLILESASTNQTSMYLCASSQDSNQPQHFGDGTRLSIL.

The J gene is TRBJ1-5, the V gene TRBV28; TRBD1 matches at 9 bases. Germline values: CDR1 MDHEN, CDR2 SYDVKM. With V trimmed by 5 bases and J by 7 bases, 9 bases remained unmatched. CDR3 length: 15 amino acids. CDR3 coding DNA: TGTGCCAGCAGTCCGCGACAGGGGGTGGGACAGCCCCAGCATTTT. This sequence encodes CASSPRQGVGQPQHF.

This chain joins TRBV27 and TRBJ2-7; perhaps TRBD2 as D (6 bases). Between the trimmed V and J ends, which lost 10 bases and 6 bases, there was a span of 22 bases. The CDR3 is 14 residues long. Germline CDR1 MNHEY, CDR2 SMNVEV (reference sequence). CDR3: CATSPGTLTREQYF. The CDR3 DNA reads TGTGCCACCTCGCCCGGGACTCTCACGCGCGAGCAGTACTTC.

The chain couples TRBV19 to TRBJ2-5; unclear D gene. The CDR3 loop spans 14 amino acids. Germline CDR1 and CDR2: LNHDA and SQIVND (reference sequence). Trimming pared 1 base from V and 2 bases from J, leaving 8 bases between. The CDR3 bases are TGTGCCAGTAGTATAGGAGGCACGCAAGAGACCCAGTACTTC. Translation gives CASSIGGTQETQYF.

The CDR3 DNA reads TGCGCCAGCAGCTTGAAGGACACGGAGGAAAAACTGTTTTTT. Its translation: CASSLKDTEEKLFF. The chain carries TRBV5-1 and TRBJ1-4; TRBD1 is a possible D gene (5 bases). Per the germline V gene, CDR1 is SGHRS and CDR2 is YFSETQ. V dropped 1 base and J dropped 8 bases, with 12 bases sitting between them. The CDR3 spans 14 residues.

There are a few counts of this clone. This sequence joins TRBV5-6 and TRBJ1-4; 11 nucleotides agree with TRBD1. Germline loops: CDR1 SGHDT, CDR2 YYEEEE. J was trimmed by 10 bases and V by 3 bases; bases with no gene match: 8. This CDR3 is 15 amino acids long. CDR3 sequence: CASSSTGTGGGKLFF. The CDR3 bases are TGTGCCAGCAGCTCGACCGGGACAGGGGGAGGAAAACTGTTTTTT.

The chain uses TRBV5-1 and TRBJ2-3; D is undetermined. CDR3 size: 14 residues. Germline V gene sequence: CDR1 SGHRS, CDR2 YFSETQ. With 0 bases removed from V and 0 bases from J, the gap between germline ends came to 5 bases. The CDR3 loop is CASSLGVSTDTQYF. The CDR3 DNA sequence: TGCGCCAGCAGCTTGGGGGTAAGCACAGATACGCAGTATTTT.